This passage covers 2 T cell receptor beta chains from one sample sequenced in a study of regulatory T cells in long-lasting Graves disease. HTBI primers from iRepertoire and Arm-PCR of CDR3 regions yielded the TCR beta libraries. TCRdb re-called the multiplex PCR reads through MiXCR, storing one row per CDR3 protein. The sample holds 700,000 or so distinct CDR3 sequences, about 30% seen once. Time point noted: persistent/refractory GD, antithyroid drugs over 5 years with positive TRAb. The TCR library was made from RNA that had been extracted from PBMCs in TRIzol. Material: peripheral blood mononuclear cells (PBMCs), obtained when the disease was refractory, from a patient treated with antithyroid drugs. These receptors all stem from a female donor with Graves disease.

This clonotype showed up just a few times. The rearrangement uses TRBV30 and TRBJ1-3, with D possibly being TRBD1 (5 bases). This CDR3 contains 15 residues. The V gene's germline CDR1 is GTSNPN and CDR2 SVGIG (reference sequence). Trimming stripped 0 bases from V and 4 bases from J, with 13 bases between. The CDR3 DNA reads as TGTGCCTGGAGTGTACCCGGGGCGCTCGGAAACACCATATATTTT. Its protein is CAWSVPGALGNTIYF.

This clonotype appeared many times. The chain uses TRBV27 and TRBJ2-5; 13 bases align to TRBD2. V was pared by 4 bases and J by 5 bases, with 7 bases of the junction left unmatched. This CDR3 is 16 amino acids long. The germline gives CDR1 MNHEY, CDR2 SMNVEV (reference sequence). The CDR3 spells CASSSGLAGDLETQYF. CDR3 coding DNA: TGTGCCAGCAGTTCAGGACTAGCGGGAGATCTGGAGACCCAGTACTTC.